One TCR beta chain is described in this entry. Its target is unknown. With more than nine days of culture completed, CD4+ T cells were isolated. Documented for the person is a PCR-confirmed SARS-CoV-2 infection occurring between March and December 2020. Two-dose BNT162b2 or mRNA-1273 vaccination was given to participants. These data are taken from a study of vaccination effects on CD4 cells after COVID-19. Data came from immunoSEQ multiplex PCR; TCRdb stores just in-frame clones and leaves some out. Among tens of thousands of clones, over 65% were seen once, and the ten largest hold about 3.7%. The CDR3 extends over 13 amino acids. The germline V gene has CDR1 SNHLY and CDR2 FYNNEI. The germline V and J ends were trimmed by 11 bases and 4 bases, with 17 bases remaining between them.

This specimen was CD4+ T cells from PBMCs cultured without peptide, taken after COVID-19 vaccination. The TCR originated in a human donor who had a prior SARS-CoV-2 infection. The chain couples TRBV2 to TRBJ1-2, with D unclear. The CDR3 here is CAGEWERGYGYTF. The DNA for the CDR3 is TGTGCCGGCGAATGGGAGCGGGGCTATGGCTACACCTTC.